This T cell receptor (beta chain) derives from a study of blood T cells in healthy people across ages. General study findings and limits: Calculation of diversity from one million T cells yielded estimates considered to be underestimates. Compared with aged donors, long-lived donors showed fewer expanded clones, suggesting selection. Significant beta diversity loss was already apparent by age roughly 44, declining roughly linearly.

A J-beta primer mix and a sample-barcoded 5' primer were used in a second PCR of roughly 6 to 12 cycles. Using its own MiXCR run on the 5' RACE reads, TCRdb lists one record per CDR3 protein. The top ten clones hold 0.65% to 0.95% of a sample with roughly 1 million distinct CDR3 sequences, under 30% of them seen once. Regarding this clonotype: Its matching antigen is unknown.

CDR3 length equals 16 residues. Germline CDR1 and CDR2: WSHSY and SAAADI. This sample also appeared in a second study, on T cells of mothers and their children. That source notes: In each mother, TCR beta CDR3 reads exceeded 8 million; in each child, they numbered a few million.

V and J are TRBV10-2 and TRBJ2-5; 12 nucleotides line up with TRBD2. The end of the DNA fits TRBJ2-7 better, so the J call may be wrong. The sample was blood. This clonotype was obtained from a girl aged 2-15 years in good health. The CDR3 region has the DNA TGCGCCAGCAGTGATTGGCTAGCGGGAGGGCCCTACGAGCAGTACTTC. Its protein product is CASSDWLAGGPYEQYF.